This T cell receptor beta chain was sequenced in a study of regulatory T cells in long-lasting Graves disease. As for the study in general: The study counted Graves' disease as persistent given over 5 years of antithyroid drugs and positive TSH receptor antibodies. Study-level points and caveats: TCR diversity was lower in persistent Graves' patients than in newly diagnosed ones.

The V end was cut by 7 bases, the J end by 7 bases, with 11 bases between. This CDR3 region has 12 residues. Per germline, CDR1 MDHEN and CDR2 SYDVKM. Arm-PCR of CDR3 regions with iRepertoire HTBI primers generated TCR beta libraries. Source study methods: Samples revealed roughly 62 TRBV and 15 or so TRBJ segments. MiXCR, applied by TCRdb to the multiplex PCR reads, yields one record per CDR3 protein. These V and J calls rely on TCRdb rather than the paper's analysis. This table has some 300,000 distinct CDR3 sequences, 22% appearing once. In its sample, this clonotype was seen many times. Its antigen is as yet unknown. This sample's time point: persistent/refractory GD, antithyroid drugs over 5 years with positive TRAb. PBMC-extracted RNA yielded the TCR library.

The rearrangement uses TRBV28 and TRBJ1-5; D is unresolved. This TCR was recovered from a female donor with Graves disease. Sequenced material: peripheral blood mononuclear cells (PBMCs), taken when the disease was refractory, from a patient treated with antithyroid drugs. In nucleotides, the CDR3 is TGTGCCAGCAACGCCGGGGAGCAGCCCCAGCATTTT. Its protein product is CASNAGEQPQHF. The complete variable domain, with remaining parts taken from reference TRBV28 and TRBJ1-5, reads DVKVTQSSRYLVKRTGEKVFLECVQDMDHENMFWYRQDPGLGLRLIYFSYDVKMKEKGDIPEGYSVSREKKERFSLILESASTNQTSMYLCASNAGEQPQHFGDGTRLSIL.